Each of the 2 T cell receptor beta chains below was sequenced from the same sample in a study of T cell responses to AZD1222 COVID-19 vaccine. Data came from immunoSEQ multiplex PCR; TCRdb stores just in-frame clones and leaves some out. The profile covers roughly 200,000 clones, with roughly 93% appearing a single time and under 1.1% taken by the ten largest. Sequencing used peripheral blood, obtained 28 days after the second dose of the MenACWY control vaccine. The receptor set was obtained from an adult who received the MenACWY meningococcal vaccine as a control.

This CDR3 is CASSQGRQGLGGNSPLHF. The CDR3 DNA reads as TGTGCCAGCAGCCAAGGTCGACAGGGCCTGGGGGGCAATTCACCCCTCCACTTT. The rearrangement uses TRBV3-1 (or the pseudogene TRBV3-2) and TRBJ1-6; TRBD1 agrees at 7 bases. This CDR3 is built from 18 residues. Looked up from germline, CDR1 is LGHDT and CDR2 is YNNKEL (reference sequence). V shed 1 base and J 7 bases; nucleotides not matched to a gene: 13.

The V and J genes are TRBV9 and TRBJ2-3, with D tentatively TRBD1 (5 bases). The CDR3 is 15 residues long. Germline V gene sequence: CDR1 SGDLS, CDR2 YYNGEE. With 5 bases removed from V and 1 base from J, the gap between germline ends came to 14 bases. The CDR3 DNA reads TGTGCCAGCAGTCAAGCAGGGCTCGGCACAGATACGCAGTATTTT. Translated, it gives CASSQAGLGTDTQYF.